The clone carrying this TCR beta chain has only a few counts. Its antigen is currently unknown. Sorting with CD45RO/CCR7/CD25/CD127/CD95/CD27 yielded naive, central memory, regulatory and stem-like memory CD4+ cells. Sorted populations all exceeded 98% purity. The length of the CDR3 is 16 residues. CDR1 and CDR2 from the germline V gene are SGHAT and FQNNGV. V lost 6 bases to trimming and J lost 7 bases; unmatched junction nucleotides: 9. Expressed TCRB transcripts were sequenced, since all the RNA that had been isolated was reverse transcribed. The repertoire was sequenced with immunoSEQ multiplex PCR; TCRdb's copy has only in-frame clones and lacks some. Of about 160,000 clones in the sample, 7.8% were seen once. This sample is part of a study of beta chain features in type 1 diabetes. Study findings and constraints: In these data, an HLA type influence on TCRB rearrangement remained unresolved. Type 1 diabetes patients showed a moderate but significant shortening of TCRB CDR3s in all four CD4+ subsets.

The sample comprised central memory CD4+ T cells from blood. The J gene is TRBJ2-1, the V gene TRBV11-2, with 13 positions matching TRBD2. This clonotype was obtained from a woman aged 35 to 49 with type 1 diabetes. In nucleotides, the CDR3 is TGTGCCAGCAGTTACCAAGGGACTAGCGGGGAGAATGAGCAGTTCTTC. This encodes CASSYQGTSGENEQFF.